This T cell receptor beta chain was identified in a study of Graves' ophthalmopathy and Graves' hyperthyroidism. Germline CDR1 reads SGHRS; CDR2 reads YFSETQ. Trimming left V 0 bases short and J 7 bases short, with 8 bases between. The length of the CDR3 is 12 residues. Investigators amplified TCR beta CDR3 regions from RNA transcripts. The library came from an HTBI-primed first-round RT-PCR and a second-round multiplex PCR. MiXCR, run by TCRdb on the multiplex PCR reads, gives a single entry per CDR3 protein. The sample holds around 600,000 distinct CDR3 sequences, roughly 39% seen once. The chain combines TRBV5-1 with TRBJ2-7; no firm D call. Material: peripheral blood. The clonotype comes from an adult man with Graves' ophthalmopathy. The DNA for the CDR3 is TGCGCCAGCAGCTTGGTTATGAGAGAGCAGTACTTC. Translation gives CASSLVMREQYF.